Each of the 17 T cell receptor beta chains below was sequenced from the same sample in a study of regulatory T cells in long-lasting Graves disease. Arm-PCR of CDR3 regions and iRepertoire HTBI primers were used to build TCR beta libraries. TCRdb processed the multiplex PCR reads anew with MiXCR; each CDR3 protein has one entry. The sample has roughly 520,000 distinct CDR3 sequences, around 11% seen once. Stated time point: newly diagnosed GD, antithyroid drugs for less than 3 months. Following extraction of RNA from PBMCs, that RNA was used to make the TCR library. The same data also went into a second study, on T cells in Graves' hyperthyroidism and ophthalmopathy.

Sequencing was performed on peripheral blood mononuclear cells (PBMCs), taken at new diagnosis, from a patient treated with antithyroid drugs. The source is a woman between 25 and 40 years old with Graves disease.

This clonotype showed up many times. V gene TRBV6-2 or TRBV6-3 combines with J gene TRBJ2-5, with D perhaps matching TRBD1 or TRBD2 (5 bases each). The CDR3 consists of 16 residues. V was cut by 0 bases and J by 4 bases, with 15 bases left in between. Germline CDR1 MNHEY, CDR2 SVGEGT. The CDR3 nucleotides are TGTGCCAGCAGTTACTCCTGGGGGAGAAGTGGAGAGACCCAGTACTTC. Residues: CASSYSWGRSGETQYF.

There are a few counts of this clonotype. Here the CDR3 DNA reads TGCGCCAGCAGCCGGGACAGGGAGGGGCAAGCAGATACGCAGTATTTT. As protein: CASSRDREGQADTQYF. The chain is built from TRBV5-1 and TRBJ2-3; 9 nucleotides align to TRBD1. Losses at the gene ends were 4 bases for V and 4 bases for J; bases not matched to a gene: 10. CDR1 is SGHRS and CDR2 is YFSETQ in the germline V gene. CDR3 length: 16 residues. Full variable domain (rest looked up from reference TRBV5-1 and TRBJ2-3): KAGVTQTPRYLIKTRGQQVTLSCSPISGHRSVSWYQQTPGQGLQFLFEYFSETQRNKGNFPGRFSGRQFSNSRSEMNVSTLELGDSALYLCASSRDREGQADTQYFGPGTRLTVL.

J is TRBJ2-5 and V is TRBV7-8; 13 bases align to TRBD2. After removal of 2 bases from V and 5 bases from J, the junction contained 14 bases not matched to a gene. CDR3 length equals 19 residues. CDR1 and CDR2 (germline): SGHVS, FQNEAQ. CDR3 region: CASSLSKTSGGRVWETQYF. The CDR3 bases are TGTGCCAGCAGCTTATCGAAGACTAGCGGGGGGCGGGTCTGGGAGACCCAGTACTTC. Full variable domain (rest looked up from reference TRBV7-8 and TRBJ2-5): GAGVSQSPRYKVAKRGQDVALRCDPISGHVSLFWYQQALGQGPEFLTYFQNEAQLDKSGLPSDRFFAERPEGSVSTLKIQRTQQEDSAVYLCASSLSKTSGGRVWETQYFGPGTRLLVL.

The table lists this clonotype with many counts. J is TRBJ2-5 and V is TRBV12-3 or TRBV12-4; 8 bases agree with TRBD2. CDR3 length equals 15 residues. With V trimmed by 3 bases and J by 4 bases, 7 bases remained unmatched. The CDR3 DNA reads TGTGCCAGCAGTTTTTATCTCGCGGGAGGAGAGACCCAGTACTTC. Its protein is CASSFYLAGGETQYF.

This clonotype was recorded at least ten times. The CDR3 DNA follows: TGTGCCAGCAGGCGGGCAGGGAGTTCTAGTGAGCAGTACTTC. Its protein is CASRRAGSSSEQYF. J is TRBJ2-7 and V is TRBV27; tentatively, D is TRBD1 or TRBD2 (5 bases each). Germline CDR1 is MNHEY and CDR2 is SMNVEV (reference sequence). Trimming stripped 6 bases from V and 7 bases from J, with 19 bases between. This CDR3 has 14 amino acids.

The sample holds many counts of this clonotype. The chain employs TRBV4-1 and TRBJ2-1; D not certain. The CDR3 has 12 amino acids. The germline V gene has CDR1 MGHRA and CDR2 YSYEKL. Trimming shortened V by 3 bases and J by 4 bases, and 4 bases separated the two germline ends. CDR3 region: CASSQIYNEQFF. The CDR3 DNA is TGCGCCAGCAGCCAGATATACAATGAGCAGTTCTTC.

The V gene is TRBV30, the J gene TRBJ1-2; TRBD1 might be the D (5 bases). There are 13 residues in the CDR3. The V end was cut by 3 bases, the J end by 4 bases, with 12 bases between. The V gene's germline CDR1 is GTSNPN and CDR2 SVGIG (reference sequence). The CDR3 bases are TGTGCCTGGAGGGGGGTCGCGATCTATGGCTACACCTTC. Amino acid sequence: CAWRGVAIYGYTF. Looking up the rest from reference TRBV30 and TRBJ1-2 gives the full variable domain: SQTIHQWPATLVQPVGSPLSLECTVEGTSNPNLYWYRQAAGRGLQLLFYSVGIGQISSEVPQNLSASRPQDRQFILSSKKLLLSDSGFYLCAWRGVAIYGYTFGSGTRLTVV.

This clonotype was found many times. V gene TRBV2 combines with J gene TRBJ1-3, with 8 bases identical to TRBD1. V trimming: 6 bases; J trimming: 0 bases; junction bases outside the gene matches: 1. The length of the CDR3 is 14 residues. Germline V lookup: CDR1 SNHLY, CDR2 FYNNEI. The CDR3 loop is CASSGQGSGNTIYF. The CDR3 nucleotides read TGTGCCAGCAGCGGACAGGGCTCTGGAAACACCATATATTTT.

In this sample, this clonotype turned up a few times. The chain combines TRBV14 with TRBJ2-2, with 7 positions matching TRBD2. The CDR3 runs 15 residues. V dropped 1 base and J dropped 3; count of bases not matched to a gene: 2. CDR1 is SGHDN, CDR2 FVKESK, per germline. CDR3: CASSQGTRDTGELFF. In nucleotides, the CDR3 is TGTGCCAGCAGCCAAGGGACTAGGGACACCGGGGAGCTGTTTTTT.

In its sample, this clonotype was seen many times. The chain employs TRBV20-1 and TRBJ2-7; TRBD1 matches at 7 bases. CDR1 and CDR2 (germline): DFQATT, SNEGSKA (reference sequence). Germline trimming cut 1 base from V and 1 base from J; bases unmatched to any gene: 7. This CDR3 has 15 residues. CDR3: CSARAPGTDSYEQYF. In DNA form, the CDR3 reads TGCAGTGCTAGAGCGCCAGGGACAGATTCCTACGAGCAGTACTTC.

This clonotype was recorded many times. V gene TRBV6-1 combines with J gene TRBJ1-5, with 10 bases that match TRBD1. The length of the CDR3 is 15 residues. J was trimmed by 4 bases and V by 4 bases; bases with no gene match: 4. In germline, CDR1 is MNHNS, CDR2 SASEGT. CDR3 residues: CASSADRGLNQPQHF. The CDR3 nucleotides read TGTGCCAGCAGTGCCGACAGGGGGCTGAATCAGCCCCAGCATTTT.

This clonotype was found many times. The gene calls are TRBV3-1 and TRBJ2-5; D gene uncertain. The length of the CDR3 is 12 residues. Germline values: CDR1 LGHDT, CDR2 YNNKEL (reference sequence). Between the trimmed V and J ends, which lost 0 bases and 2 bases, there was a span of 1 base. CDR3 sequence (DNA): TGTGCCAGCAGCCAAGATCAAGAGACCCAGTACTTC. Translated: CASSQDQETQYF.

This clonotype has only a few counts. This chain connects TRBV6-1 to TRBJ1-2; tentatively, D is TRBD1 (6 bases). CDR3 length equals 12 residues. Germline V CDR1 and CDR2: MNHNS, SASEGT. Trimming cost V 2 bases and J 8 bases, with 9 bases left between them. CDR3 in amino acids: CASSETGRGYTF. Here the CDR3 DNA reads TGTGCCAGCAGTGAAACAGGGCGAGGCTACACCTTC.

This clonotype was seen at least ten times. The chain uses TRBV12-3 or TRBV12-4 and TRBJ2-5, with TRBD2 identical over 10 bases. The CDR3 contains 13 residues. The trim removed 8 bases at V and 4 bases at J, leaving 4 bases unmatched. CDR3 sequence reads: CASGLAGGETQYF. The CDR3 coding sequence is TGTGCCAGCGGATTAGCGGGAGGAGAGACCCAGTACTTC.

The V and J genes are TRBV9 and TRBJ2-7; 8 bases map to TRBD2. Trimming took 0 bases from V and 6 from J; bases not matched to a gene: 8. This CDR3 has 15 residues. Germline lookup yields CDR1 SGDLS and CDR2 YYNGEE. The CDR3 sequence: CASSVGQREGPEQYF. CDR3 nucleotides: TGTGCCAGCAGCGTAGGTCAACGGGAGGGCCCCGAGCAGTACTTC.

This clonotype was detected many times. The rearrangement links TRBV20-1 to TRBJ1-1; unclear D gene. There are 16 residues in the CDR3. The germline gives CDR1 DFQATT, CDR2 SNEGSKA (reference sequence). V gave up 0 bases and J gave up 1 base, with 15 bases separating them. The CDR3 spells CSARDRLSTENTEAFF. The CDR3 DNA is TGCAGTGCTAGAGATCGTCTCTCCACGGAGAACACTGAAGCTTTCTTT.

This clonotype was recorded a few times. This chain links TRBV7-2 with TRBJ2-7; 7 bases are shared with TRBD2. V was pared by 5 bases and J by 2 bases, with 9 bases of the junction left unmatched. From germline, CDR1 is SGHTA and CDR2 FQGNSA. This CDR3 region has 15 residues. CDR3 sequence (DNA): TGTGCCAGCAGCGCCCGGGACTACGATCCCTACGAGCAGTACTTC. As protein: CASSARDYDPYEQYF.